Listed below are T cell receptor beta chains from one sample, sequenced in a study of cytomegalovirus exposure and HLA in healthy donors. Clones were sequenced by immunoSEQ multiplex PCR, and TCRdb holds only the in-frame ones, with some missing. The sample includes under 150,000 clones, around 82% seen only once; the top ten take 5.5% to 7%. Sample: PBMCs. Receptors originate from a woman aged 40 to 50 in good health and CMV-seropositive. CDR3s include the opening cysteine and the closing phenylalanine or tryptophan. Each record gives: V gene, D gene, CDR3 length, clone size, J gene, CDR3 protein, CDR3 DNA. D genes are given only for firm matches. Clone size appears in some rows only: once, few, many, or a class for an expanded clone.

TRBV28	TRBD2	14	few	TRBJ2-1	CASVLAGMNNEQFF	TGTGCCAGCGTGCTAGCGGGAATGAACAATGAGCAGTTCTTC
TRBV25-1	-	15	-	TRBJ1-6	CASSEGGPGRSPLHF	TGTGCCAGCAGTGAGGGGGGACCGGGGAGGTCACCCCTCCACTTT
TRBV9	-	16	-	TRBJ2-5	CASSGGDSTSQETQYF	TGTGCCAGCAGCGGGGGGGACAGCACATCCCAAGAGACCCAGTACTTC
TRBV9	TRBD1	14	-	TRBJ1-1	CASSANRGNTEAFF	TGTGCCAGCAGCGCTAACAGGGGTAACACTGAAGCTTTCTTT
TRBV7-9	TRBD2	13	-	TRBJ2-2	CASSWTSGGELFF	TGTGCCAGCAGCTGGACTAGCGGCGGGGAGCTGTTTTTT
TRBV5-5	-	15	-	TRBJ1-1	CASSPRDMANTEAFF	TGTGCCAGCAGCCCCCGGGACATGGCGAACACTGAAGCTTTCTTT
TRBV2	-	14	-	TRBJ2-2	CASSEGPYTGELFF	TGTGCCAGCAGTGAGGGCCCCTACACCGGGGAGCTGTTTTTT
TRBV6-5	-	12	-	TRBJ2-7	CASGLPYDKQYF	TGTGCCAGCGGGCTCCCCTACGACAAGCAGTACTTC
TRBV13	TRBD2	16	-	TRBJ2-3	CASSLRLAGVTDTQYF	TGTGCCAGCAGCTTAAGACTAGCGGGAGTTACAGATACGCAGTATTTT
TRBV27	-	13	-	TRBJ2-7	CASSSRRSYEQYF	TGTGCCAGCAGTTCGCGGCGCTCCTACGAGCAGTACTTC
TRBV7-2	-	13	-	TRBJ2-5	CASSRQWRETQYF	TGTGCCAGCAGCAGACAATGGAGGGAGACCCAGTACTTC
TRBV10-3	TRBD1	12	-	TRBJ2-7	CAVGQGTYEQYF	TGTGCCGTCGGACAGGGAACCTACGAGCAGTACTTC
TRBV5-1	-	15	-	TRBJ2-3	CASSLGGLPKDTQYF	TGCGCCAGCAGCTTGGGGGGCTTGCCGAAAGATACGCAGTATTTT
TRBV6-5	-	13	-	TRBJ2-5	CASSYSGPGVENF	TGTGCCAGCAGTTACTCGGGGCCGGGCGTGGAGAACTTC
TRBV5-4	-	13	few	TRBJ2-1	CASSLEDWDEQFF	TGTGCCAGCAGCTTGGAGGACTGGGATGAGCAGTTCTTC
TRBV5-1	TRBD1	17	-	TRBJ1-3	CASSLNTGQGSGNTIYF	TGCGCCAGCAGCTTGAACACCGGACAGGGCTCTGGAAACACCATATATTTT